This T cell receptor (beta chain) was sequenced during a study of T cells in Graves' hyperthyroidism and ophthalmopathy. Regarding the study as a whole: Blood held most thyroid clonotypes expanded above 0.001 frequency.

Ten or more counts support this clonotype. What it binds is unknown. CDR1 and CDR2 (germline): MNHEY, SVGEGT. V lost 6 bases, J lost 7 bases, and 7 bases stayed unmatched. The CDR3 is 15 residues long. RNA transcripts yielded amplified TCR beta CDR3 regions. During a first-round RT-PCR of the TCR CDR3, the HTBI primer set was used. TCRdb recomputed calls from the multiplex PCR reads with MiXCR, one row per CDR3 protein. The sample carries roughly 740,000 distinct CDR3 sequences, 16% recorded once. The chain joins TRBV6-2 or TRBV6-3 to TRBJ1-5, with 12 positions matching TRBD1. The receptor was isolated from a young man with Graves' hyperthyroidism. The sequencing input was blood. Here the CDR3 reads CASSRDRGQRQPQHF. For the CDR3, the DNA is TGTGCCAGCAGCCGGGACAGGGGGCAACGGCAGCCCCAGCATTTT.